The rows below give T cell receptor beta chains drawn from one sample of a study of cytomegalovirus exposure and HLA in healthy donors. Profiled with immunoSEQ multiplex PCR; TCRdb holds only in-frame clones, not every one. The sample lists about 110,000 clones; over 80% were seen once. The sample comprised PBMCs. The receptors were sampled from a man younger than 40 in good health and CMV-seropositive. CDR3s include the opening cysteine and the closing phenylalanine or tryptophan. The D gene is left open where the match is weak. Expanded clones are given a class, and other clones once, few, many or no size at all.

TRBD2 TRBJ2-3 NA TRBV4-1 CASSQEASGGAVDTQYF TGCGCCAGCAGCCAAGAGGCTAGCGGGGGGGCAGTAGATACGCAGTATTTT
NA TRBJ1-1 few TRBV6-4 CASSDSGGTEAFF TGTGCCAGCAGTGACTCGGGGGGGACTGAAGCTTTCTTT
TRBD2 TRBJ2-7 NA TRBV29-1 CSVETGGTQEQYF TGCAGCGTTGAAACGGGGGGGACTCAGGAGCAGTACTTC
TRBD1 TRBJ1-2 NA TRBV9 CASSAGTGIGNYGYTF TGTGCCAGCAGCGCCGGGACAGGGATTGGTAACTATGGCTACACCTTC
NA TRBJ2-3 NA TRBV11-3 CASSLDVLRPDTQYF TGTGCCAGCAGCTTAGATGTACTTCGTCCAGATACGCAGTATTTT
TRBD1 TRBJ2-7 NA TRBV6-5 CASSYSQGAYEQYF TGTGCCAGCAGTTACTCGCAGGGGGCATACGAGCAGTACTTC
NA TRBJ2-5 NA TRBV4-2 CASSPGIRHHQETQYF TGTGCCAGCAGCCCGGGGATAAGGCATCATCAAGAGACCCAGTACTTC
TRBD1 TRBJ1-6 NA TRBV18 CASSSDRGLNSPLHF TGTGCCAGCTCATCGGACAGGGGCCTGAATTCACCCCTCCACTTT
NA TRBJ1-2 NA TRBV27 CASTNTPGSSNYGYTF TGTGCCAGCACCAATACGCCGGGGAGTTCTAACTATGGCTACACCTTC
NA TRBJ1-4 NA TRBV7-3 CASSSRGGGAEKLFF TGTGCCAGCAGCTCCCGAGGAGGCGGGGCGGAAAAACTGTTTTTT
TRBD2 TRBJ2-3 NA TRBV4-1 CASRRTAIAGGKDTQYF TGCGCCAGCAGGCGAACGGCAATAGCGGGGGGTAAAGATACGCAGTATTTT
NA TRBJ2-2 NA TRBV6-1 CASSQGSGRGELFF TGTGCCAGCAGTCAGGGGTCTGGCCGCGGGGAGCTGTTTTTT
TRBD1 TRBJ2-1 NA TRBV5-6 CASSLGYRGKSYNEQFF TGTGCCAGCAGCTTGGGCTACAGGGGTAAGTCCTACAATGAGCAGTTCTTC
NA TRBJ1-1 NA TRBV5-1 CASSLAAGVDTEAFF TGCGCCAGCAGCTTGGCCGCAGGGGTGGACACTGAAGCTTTCTTT
TRBD1 TRBJ2-5 once TRBV29-1 CSVETQGVETQYF TGCAGCGTTGAAACCCAGGGGGTTGAGACCCAGTACTTC
NA TRBJ2-4 few TRBV6-1 CASSEPRLAKNIQYF TGTGCCAGCAGTGAACCGCGGTTAGCCAAAAACATTCAGTACTTC
NA TRBJ1-3 NA TRBV7-9 CASSRSSGINSGNTIYF TGTGCCAGCAGCCGAAGCTCCGGGATAAACTCTGGAAACACCATATATTTT
TRBD1 TRBJ1-5 NA TRBV19 CASSIAGTGNYQPQHF TGTGCCAGTAGTATAGCGGGGACAGGGAATTATCAGCCCCAGCATTTT
NA TRBJ1-6 NA TRBV6-5 CASSYTTYSPLHF TGTGCCAGCAGTTACACTACATATTCACCCCTCCACTTT
NA TRBJ2-5 NA TRBV30 CAWSQGRGRETQYF TGTGCCTGGAGTCAGGGGCGGGGGCGGGAGACCCAGTACTTC
NA TRBJ1-2 NA TRBV9 CASSRGNFYGYTF TGTGCCAGCAGCAGGGGAAATTTCTATGGCTACACCTTC
NA TRBJ1-5 few TRBV6-1 CASTRRNQPQHF TGTGCCAGCACCAGGCGCAATCAGCCCCAGCATTTT
NA TRBJ2-2 NA TRBV4-1 CASSPFGLLNTGELFF TGCGCCAGCAGCCCCTTTGGGCTTTTAAACACCGGGGAGCTGTTTTTT
TRBD2 TRBJ2-1 NA TRBV6-4 CASSDSRRGAAAEQFF TGTGCCAGCAGTGACTCTCGGCGGGGGGCCGCGGCGGAGCAGTTCTTC
NA TRBJ1-3 NA TRBV21-1 CASIGQGFSGNTIYF TGTGCCAGCATCGGACAGGGGTTTTCTGGAAACACCATATATTTT
TRBD1 TRBJ2-7 NA TRBV5-1 CASSSTGAYSYEQYF TGCGCCAGCAGCTCGACAGGGGCCTACTCCTACGAGCAGTACTTC
NA TRBJ2-7 NA TRBV6-5 CASSTSQYEQYF TGTGCCAGCAGTACTAGCCAGTACGAGCAGTACTTC
TRBD2 TRBJ2-2 NA TRBV7-2 CASSSIAGGPIGELFF TGTGCCAGCAGCTCGATAGCGGGGGGGCCGATCGGGGAGCTGTTTTTT
TRBD1 TRBJ2-5 few TRBV7-9 CASSLGQGQETQYF TGTGCCAGCAGCTTAGGACAGGGCCAAGAGACCCAGTACTTC
TRBD1 TRBJ1-2 NA TRBV4-1 CASSRTGERNYGYTF TGCGCCAGCAGCCGGACAGGGGAGAGAAACTATGGCTACACCTTC
NA TRBJ1-2 NA TRBV25-1 CASSPQGGYGYTF TGTGCCAGCAGCCCTCAGGGTGGGTATGGCTACACCTTC
NA TRBJ1-1 NA TRBV27 CASSWGRLGTEAFF TGTGCCAGCAGTTGGGGCCGATTGGGCACTGAAGCTTTCTTT
NA TRBJ2-3 NA TRBV11-3 CASSSGLLGDTQYF TGTGCCAGCAGCTCGGGACTTCTCGGAGATACGCAGTATTTT
TRBD1 TRBJ2-3 few TRBV2 CASSALLGTGLDTQYF TGTGCCAGCAGTGCTCTCTTAGGGACAGGGCTAGATACGCAGTATTTT
TRBD1 TRBJ2-5 NA TRBV18 CASSPGTGNQETQYF TGTGCCAGCTCACCAGGGACAGGCAACCAAGAGACCCAGTACTTC
TRBD1 TRBJ2-4 once TRBV19 CASSTVTWGQGVRLAKNIQYF TGTGCCAGTAGTACCGTCACCTGGGGACAGGGTGTTCGGCTAGCCAAAAACATTCAGTACTTC
NA TRBJ1-3 NA TRBV10-1 CASSESLHNYSGNTIYF TGCGCCAGCAGTGAGTCTCTACACAACTACTCTGGAAACACCATATATTTT
TRBD1 TRBJ1-2 NA TRBV18 CASSPGQAINYGYTF TGTGCCAGCTCACCGGGACAGGCGATTAACTATGGCTACACCTTC
TRBD2 TRBJ2-1 NA TRBV5-1 CASALSSGGADEQFF TGCGCCAGCGCCTTGAGTAGCGGGGGGGCCGATGAGCAGTTCTTC
NA TRBJ2-7 NA TRBV7-9 CASSLADYYEQYF TGTGCCAGCAGCTTAGCGGACTACTACGAGCAGTACTTC